This T cell receptor (beta chain) is from a study of T cell repertoires in cytomegalovirus infection. Study-level background: Newly reported HLA-C-restricted and thoroughly characterized HLA-B-restricted CMV epitopes were employed. From public TCR beta signatures came an indication of both CMV infection and matching HLA type.

Points on this clonotype: Its antigen is unknown.

Study observations and caveats: Across the ex vivo response, the dominant clonotypes were HLA-C-restricted CMV-specific TCR beta clonotypes.

TCRdb reprocessed the reads with MiXCR, giving one entry per CDR3 protein. The profile covers about 160,000 distinct CDR3 sequences, with about 20% appearing a single time and 25% taken by the ten largest. CDR3 length: 14 residues. The V and J ends lost 11 bases and 1 base respectively, with 17 bases between them. Germline V lookup: CDR1 MNHNS, CDR2 SASEGT. The TCR comes from a human donor in good health (CMV status not recorded). Some clones in this sample may be carry-over from other donors' samples. Here the sequenced sample was CD8+ T cells from cultured PBMCs, taken from culture after CMV antigen stimulation. The rearrangement links TRBV6-1 to TRBJ1-1; weak D call: TRBD1 (6 bases). The CDR3 DNA is TGTGCCTCCGGCATGGGGGCAGAGAACACTGAAGCTTTCTTT. It specifies CASGMGAENTEAFF.